This T cell receptor beta chain stems from a study of blood T cells in healthy people across ages (dated by TCRdb to between 2015 and 2017). Regarding the study in general: In model experiments, roughly one uniquely barcoded TCR beta cDNA molecule per two T cells was captured by template switching. To track age-related changes in TCR beta repertoire diversity, the study relied on deep sequencing normalized with unique cDNA molecular identifiers. Four age groups were formed from the donors: young (average 16 years), middle-aged (approximately 40), aged (62) and long-lived (about 80). Donors of different ages were randomly distributed across sequencing lanes to avoid experimental bias. Using the same blood draw, the study looked at two additional independent replicas of 1 million unique cDNA reads for two donors, one aged 18 to 30 and the other aged 80 or older.

The roughly 39 donors, aged 6 to 90 years, were systemically healthy Caucasian individuals from Russia. Each donor gave roughly 9.5 milliliters of peripheral blood, collected into EDTA-treated Vacutainer tubes. PBMCs were isolated by Ficoll-Paque density-gradient centrifugation, with at least 6 million obtained per sample. Total RNA was extracted from PBMCs with Trizol reagent, with at least 6 micrograms obtained per sample. Naive CD45RAhigh/CD27high T cell percentages were measured by flow cytometry on a PBMC aliquot from every donor. Concerning this clonotype: Its specific antigen is unknown. It has no much larger one-base neighbor in the sample; base qualities were not kept.

The research as a whole found: As age increased, observed TCR beta diversity per million T cells dropped in a roughly linear way, and a significant reduction was already evident by age 40. Compared with the aged group, the long-lived group had more naive CD4+ T cells, fewer expanded clones and increased TCR diversity, a pattern suggesting age selection. Estimates of total diversity based on one million sequenced T cells were regarded as lower bounds and as underestimates. Donor CMV infection status was unknown, potentially confounding age-related changes in expanded clonotypes. Conclusive comparison of naive and antigen-experienced compartments was prevented by the profiling of bulk unsorted PBMCs. Observed TCR beta diversity correlated strongly with the percentage of naive T cells measured by flow cytometry.

Measured from the cysteine to the phenylalanine, the CDR3 is 15 residues long. The retained sequence is limited to the CDR3, 45 bases, with the frame set at the first base. The germline V end is reduced by 4 bases and the J end by 6 bases; junction bases left unmatched: 6. Taken from the germline V gene, the CDR1 and CDR2 loops are MNHEY and SVGEGT. The library was made by 5' RACE. Sequencing took place on an Illumina HiSeq 2500. A second roughly 6 to 12 cycle PCR used a sample-barcoded 5' primer and a J-beta primer mix. Each TCR beta cDNA molecule received a unique molecular identifier from a template-switch 5' adaptor carrying 12 random nucleotides. Each sample yielded at least 3 million CDR3-containing paired-end reads. All of the RNA was converted into first-strand cDNA using the Mint cDNA synthesis kit, with a TRBC-specific oligonucleotide serving as the primer. All cDNA was treated with uracil-DNA glycosylase and then went through a first 18-cycle PCR with the universal primers M1SS and BC2_uni_R. In the authors' own workflow: For normalization, 1 million high-quality reads, each with a distinct molecular identifier, were randomly selected from each sample. Reads with shared molecular identifiers were discarded instead of being binned into consensus sequences. MiTCR, with a Q25 quality threshold and the strictest error-elimination algorithm, was used for CDR3 identification, clonotype clustering and error correction. A nonparametric unseen species model using Euler transformation provided a lower-bound estimate of total TCR beta diversity. TCRdb handled the public reads itself, with Q25 trimming in fastp and clone calling in MiXCR, and kept productive beta chains. CDR3 protein sequences are deduplicated, and each keeps its most common genes and DNA. TCRdb assigned the V and J calls; the authors' analysis was not used. A total of under 800,000 distinct CDR3 sequences appear in this sample, approximately 39% of them only once. The ten largest account for approximately 22% of the sample.

The sequencing input was blood. The receptor chain draws on TRBV6-2 or TRBV6-3 and TRBJ2-5, and TRBD2 aligns with 12 junction nucleotides. The clonotype was recovered from a woman aged 55-69 years in good health. Read as DNA, the sequence is TGTGCCAGCAGTTCCGCGACTAGCGGGGGAAAGACCCAGTACTTC. Translated, it gives CASSSATSGGKTQYF.